These 13 T cell receptor beta chains were sequenced from one sample in a study of blood T cell repertoires in COVID-19. Libraries were prepared by immunoSEQ multiplex PCR; TCRdb keeps only in-frame clonotypes and omits some of them. The sample includes about 130,000 clones, about 88% seen only once; the top ten take roughly 4.8%. Sequencing was performed on peripheral blood. The receptors were gathered from a man aged 60 to 69 with COVID-19, enrolled during active disease.

The CDR3 region is CASSYSAVNEKLFF. The CDR3 DNA follows: TGTGCCAGCAGTTACTCGGCAGTTAATGAAAAACTGTTTTTT. J is TRBJ1-4 and V is TRBV6-5; D unclear. The CDR3 covers 14 residues. Trimming took off 0 bases at V and 4 bases at J, with 6 bases between the two ends. Germline CDR1 is MNHEY and CDR2 is SVGAGI.

The chain joins TRBV28 to TRBJ2-3; 15 nucleotides align to TRBD2. The V segment lost 6 bases and the J segment 0 bases; nucleotides outside the gene matches: 4. This CDR3 comprises 17 residues. CDR1 and CDR2 from the germline V gene are MDHEN and SYDVKM. CDR3 protein: CASSGTSGRRSTDTQYF. CDR3 nucleotides: TGTGCCAGCAGCGGGACTAGCGGGAGGAGGAGCACAGATACGCAGTATTTT.

The rearrangement joins TRBV30 to TRBJ1-4; TRBD1 agrees at 7 bases. J was trimmed by 13 bases and V by 2 bases; bases with no gene match: 7. CDR1 and CDR2 (germline): GTSNPN, SVGIG (reference sequence). This CDR3 comprises 12 residues. The CDR3 sequence is CAWSRVRDRLFF. CDR3 coding DNA: TGTGCCTGGAGTCGAGTCCGGGACAGACTGTTTTTT. The full variable domain, its missing parts supplied by reference TRBV30 and TRBJ1-4, is SQTIHQWPATLVQPVGSPLSLECTVEGTSNPNLYWYRQAAGRGLQLLFYSVGIGQISSEVPQNLSASRPQDRQFILSSKKLLLSDSGFYLCAWSRVRDRLFFGSGTQLSVL.

The CDR3 region has the DNA TGTGCCAGCAGCTTATCTCAGGGGCCCTACGAGCAGTACTTC. The encoded protein is CASSLSQGPYEQYF. The chain uses TRBV7-3 and TRBJ2-7, with D possibly being TRBD1 (6 bases). The CDR3 spans 14 residues. Trimming removed 2 bases from V and 2 bases from J, with 10 bases in between. The germline V gene has CDR1 SGHTA and CDR2 FQGTGA.

The chain is built from TRBV5-1 and TRBJ1-2, with TRBD1 matching over 11 bases. With V trimmed by 4 bases and J by 3 bases, 5 bases remained unmatched. The V gene's germline CDR1 is SGHRS and CDR2 YFSETQ. The CDR3 runs 15 residues. As DNA, the CDR3 is TGCGCCAGCAGCCTGGACAGGGGGCGAGACTATGGCTACACCTTC. Translated: CASSLDRGRDYGYTF.

This chain connects TRBV18 to TRBJ2-2, with D hard to call. The CDR3 length is 16 residues. CDR1 and CDR2 (germline): KGHSH, LQKENI. The ends were cut back, 6 bases at V and 0 bases at J, with 14 bases in the middle. Here the CDR3 DNA reads TGTGCCAGCTCGCCGGAGCCGATTTCGAACACCGGGGAGCTGTTTTTT. Translating it yields CASSPEPISNTGELFF. Full variable domain (outside the CDR3, taken from reference TRBV18 and TRBJ2-2): NAGVMQNPRHLVRRRGQEARLRCSPMKGHSHVYWYRQLPEEGLKFMVYLQKENIIDESGMPKERFSAEFPKEGPSILRIQQVVRGDSAAYFCASSPEPISNTGELFFGEGSRLTVL.

The rearrangement links TRBV28 to TRBJ2-2, with TRBD1 matching over 11 bases. Germline-derived CDR1 and CDR2 are MDHEN and SYDVKM. The CDR3 spans 19 residues. V lost 6 bases, J lost 0 bases, and 12 bases stayed unmatched. CDR3 bases: TGTGCCAGCAGCCCCGTGAGGGGACAGGGGGTTTCGAACACCGGGGAGCTGTTTTTT. Amino acid sequence: CASSPVRGQGVSNTGELFF.

The V and J genes are TRBV11-3 and TRBJ2-5, with 7 bases identical to TRBD1. In germline, CDR1 is SGHNT, CDR2 YENEEA. The CDR3 is made up of 14 amino acids. V lost 4 bases to trimming and J lost 3 bases; unmatched junction nucleotides: 5. For the CDR3, the DNA is TGTGCCAGCAGCTCCCCCGGGACAGAAGAGACCCAGTACTTC. Its translation is CASSSPGTEETQYF.

V usage is TRBV5-1 and J usage is TRBJ2-1; no clear D. V was cut by 0 bases and J by 5 bases, with 12 bases left in between. Germline V lookup: CDR1 SGHRS, CDR2 YFSETQ. The CDR3 sequence is 15 residues long. The CDR3 nucleotides read TGCGCCAGCAGCTTGGGAGTGTCCCTAGACAATGAGCAGTTCTTC. This codes for CASSLGVSLDNEQFF.

The V gene is TRBV7-9, the J gene TRBJ1-5; a possible D gene is TRBD1 (6 bases). The length of the CDR3 is 15 residues. Trimming removed 0 bases at V and 5 bases at J, with 11 bases between. Germline lookup yields CDR1 SEHNR and CDR2 FQNEAQ (reference sequence). This CDR3 is CASSLAMAGDQPQHF. In DNA, the CDR3 is TGTGCCAGCAGCTTAGCGATGGCAGGGGATCAGCCCCAGCATTTT.

The V and J genes are TRBV28 and TRBJ2-1; D remains unclear. From germline, CDR1 is MDHEN and CDR2 SYDVKM. The V and J ends lost 6 bases and 8 bases respectively, with 8 bases between them. The CDR3 loop spans 11 amino acids. Here the CDR3 DNA reads TGTGCCAGCAGCCTTATCCATGAGCAGTTCTTC. Protein product: CASSLIHEQFF.

J is TRBJ2-5 and V is TRBV10-2, with D possibly TRBD2 on 6 matching bases. The CDR3 is 16 residues long. V lost 6 bases, J lost 0 bases, and 17 bases lay in between. Germline V gene data show CDR1 as WSHSY and CDR2 as SAAADI. DNA for the CDR3: TGCGCCAGCAGATTTTGGGGGGACGGGGACCAAGAGACCCAGTACTTC. Protein sequence: CASRFWGDGDQETQYF.

This rearrangement joins TRBV7-8 to TRBJ1-5; no clear D gene. CDR1 SGHVS and CDR2 FQNEAQ come from the germline V gene. There are 13 residues in the CDR3. Trimming removed 5 bases from V and 6 bases from J, with 11 bases in between. Here the CDR3 DNA reads TGTGCCAGCAGCGCGACACGGGGTCAGCCCCAGCATTTT. Protein: CASSATRGQPQHF.